This T cell receptor beta chain was identified in a study of cytomegalovirus exposure and HLA in healthy donors. The PCR used 60 Vbeta and 13 Jbeta primers. Repertoires were generated with immunoSEQ multiplex PCR, while TCRdb's copy carries only in-frame clones and drops some. Altogether over 150,000 clones are present, roughly four fifths being singletons, with the ten largest covering over 1.1%. On this clone: Its antigen is not known.

The V gene lost 4 bases and the J gene lost 0 bases, with 13 bases spanning the gap. Germline V gene sequence: CDR1 MDHEN, CDR2 SYDVKM. The length of the CDR3 is 16 residues. Regarding the study as a whole: The study flagged around 160 TCR beta chains as cytomegalovirus-associated. Another analysis was done later, and it associated 16,951 TCR beta sequences with HLA alleles at 0.05 false discovery rate. Accurate HLA-A and HLA-B prediction from TCR beta sequences was reported for most subjects.

The TCR sequence derives from a man aged 55 to 70 in good health and CMV-seronegative. Sequencing input: PBMCs. The rearrangement links TRBV28 to TRBJ1-3; D unclear. DNA of the CDR3: TGTGCCAGCAGTTCCGCGGCAGACCTCTCTGGAAACACCATATATTTT. Protein: CASSSAADLSGNTIYF.